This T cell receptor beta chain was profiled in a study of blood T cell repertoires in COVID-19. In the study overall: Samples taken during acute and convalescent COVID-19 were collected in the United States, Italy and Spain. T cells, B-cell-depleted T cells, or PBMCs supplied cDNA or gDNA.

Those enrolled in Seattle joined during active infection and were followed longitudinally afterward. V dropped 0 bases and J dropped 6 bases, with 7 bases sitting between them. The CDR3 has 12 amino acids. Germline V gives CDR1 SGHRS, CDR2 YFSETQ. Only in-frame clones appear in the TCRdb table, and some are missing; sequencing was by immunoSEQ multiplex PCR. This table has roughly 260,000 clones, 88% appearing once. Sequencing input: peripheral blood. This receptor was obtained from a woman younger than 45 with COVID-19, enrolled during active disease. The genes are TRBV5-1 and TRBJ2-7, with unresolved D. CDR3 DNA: TGCGCCAGCAGCTTGGGTCCTTCCGAGCAGTACTTC. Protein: CASSLGPSEQYF. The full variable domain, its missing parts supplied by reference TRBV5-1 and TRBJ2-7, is KAGVTQTPRYLIKTRGQQVTLSCSPISGHRSVSWYQQTPGQGLQFLFEYFSETQRNKGNFPGRFSGRQFSNSRSEMNVSTLELGDSALYLCASSLGPSEQYFGPGTRLTVT.